Reported below is one T cell receptor beta chain. Its antigen is unknown. Different DNA sequences within this sample yield the same CDR3. The sample is drawn from a study of shared clonotypes between healthy human individuals. At the level of the study: Per-donor plates numbered three CD4 naive, three CD4 memory, two CD8 naive and one CD8 memory. Findings of the study overall: Naive CD4 clonotypes were shared across several donors at roughly 4.6%.

Data came from immunoSEQ multiplex PCR; TCRdb stores just in-frame clones and leaves some out. The sample gives 2 million to 2.5 million clones, just over 90% of which show up once; 0.39% is in the top ten. It was into CD45RA+ naive and CD45RA-negative memory subsets that the CD4+ cells were split. V lost 7 bases, J lost 0 bases, and 7 bases lay in between. The germline V gene encodes CDR1 SGDLS and CDR2 YYNGEE. This CDR3 has 12 amino acids. The chain joins TRBV9 to TRBJ1-2; no reliable D call. This clonotype was obtained from a man between 18 and 35 years old in good health. Some clones in this sample may be carry-over from other donors' samples. Sequencing was done on a sample of naive CD4+ T cells from PBMCs. The subset: CD45RA+ positively selected. In DNA form, the CDR3 reads TGTGCCAGCTCCGGTCCTAACTATGGCTACACCTTC. It encodes CASSGPNYGYTF.